This T cell receptor beta chain came from a study of cytomegalovirus exposure and HLA in healthy donors. PCR amplification relied on 60 Vbeta primers (plus 13 Jbeta primers). The protocol was immunoSEQ multiplex PCR, while the TCRdb copy is restricted to in-frame clones and leaves out a portion. The data hold 200,000 to 250,000 clones, with 80% to 90% observed a single time. The germline gives CDR1 MNHEY, CDR2 SVGAGI. Trimming cost V 0 bases and J 10 bases; bases outside gene matches: 6. The CDR3 length is 15 residues. The study, taken as a whole, reports: Associated with cytomegalovirus, according to the listing, were some 180 TCR beta chains. A likely sequencing artifact accounted for one observed cluster of highly shared sequence variants. For cytomegalovirus status, the classifier reportedly gave diagnoses with high specificity and sensitivity.

In regard to this clone: Its antigen is unknown.

The sequence was obtained from a girl aged 2-10 years in good health and CMV-seronegative. The sample consisted of PBMCs. The V gene is TRBV6-5, the J gene TRBJ1-6, with 7 bases identical to TRBD1. CDR3 nucleotides: TGTGCCAGCAGTTACTCGCTGGGGACAGCATCACCCCTCCACTTT. This encodes CASSYSLGTASPLHF.